The 31 T cell receptor beta chains below were found in one sample sequenced in a study of T cell responses to AZD1222 COVID-19 vaccine. Only in-frame clones appear in the TCRdb table, and some are missing; sequencing was by immunoSEQ multiplex PCR. The table has some 150,000 clones, about 92% seen once. The sample in question was peripheral blood, obtained on day 0 of AZD1222 vaccination. The receptors were sampled from an adult in good health.

The V gene is TRBV7-9, the J gene TRBJ1-5; the D gene is possibly TRBD1 (6 bases). The CDR3 length is 18 residues. The V and J ends lost 1 base and 6 bases respectively, with 22 bases between them. CDR1 is SEHNR, CDR2 FQNEAQ, per germline (reference sequence). CDR3 DNA: TGTGCCAGCAGCTTAGGGGGGGCGCCTGACGTGCGCGGTCAGCCCCAGCATTTT. Its translation: CASSLGGAPDVRGQPQHF.

The chain links TRBV14 to TRBJ1-2; D unresolved. The CDR3 covers 12 residues. The V and J ends lost 0 bases and 8 bases respectively, with 7 bases between them. Germline values: CDR1 SGHDN, CDR2 FVKESK. The CDR3 is CASSQDAIGYTF. The CDR3, as DNA: TGTGCCAGCAGCCAAGACGCAATCGGCTACACCTTC.

The chain recombines TRBV3-1 (or the pseudogene TRBV3-2) with TRBJ1-2, with no clear D. Looked up from germline, CDR1 is LGHDT and CDR2 is YNNKEL (reference sequence). CDR3 length: 15 residues. The V gene lost 2 bases and the J gene lost 3 bases, with 13 bases spanning the gap. The CDR3 region has the DNA TGTGCCAGCAGCCAAAGAAGTCCCGAGGACTATGGCTACACCTTC. Encoded protein: CASSQRSPEDYGYTF.

In this sample, this clone turned up once. J is TRBJ2-1 and V is TRBV3-1 (or the pseudogene TRBV3-2); D uncertain. The CDR3 loop spans 15 amino acids. Trimming shortened V by 4 bases and J by 9 bases, and 19 bases separated the two germline ends. In germline, CDR1 is LGHDT, CDR2 YNNKEL (reference sequence). CDR3 DNA: TGTGCCAGCAGCCGCCAAGAGGTGGGTCCTGCTGAGCAGTTCTTC. It is translated as CASSRQEVGPAEQFF.

V and J are TRBV6-4 and TRBJ2-2; D not resolved. Germline CDR1 and CDR2: MRHNA and SNTAGT. With 4 bases removed from V and 1 base from J, the gap between germline ends came to 10 bases. This CDR3 has 15 residues. CDR3 protein: CASSGSSENTGELFF. Written as DNA, the CDR3 is TGTGCCAGCAGTGGTTCGAGCGAGAACACCGGGGAGCTGTTTTTT.

The chain employs TRBV3-1 (or the pseudogene TRBV3-2) and TRBJ1-1; D possibly corresponds to TRBD1 (5 bases). The V gene's germline CDR1 is LGHDT and CDR2 YNNKEL (reference sequence). Trimming cost V 1 base and J 11 bases, with 20 bases left between them. The CDR3 consists of 15 residues. The CDR3 DNA is TGTGCCAGCAGCCAAGTTTCGGCAGGGACCACGAGCGCTTTCTTT. It encodes CASSQVSAGTTSAFF.

The chain couples TRBV7-9 to TRBJ1-2, with TRBD1 identical over 11 bases. Germline CDR1 reads SEHNR; CDR2 reads FQNEAQ (reference sequence). Unmatched junction bases numbered 8, after V lost 5 bases and J lost 3 bases. This CDR3 contains 16 residues. CDR3 sequence reads: CASSRPGTGGDYGYTF. CDR3 DNA sequence: TGTGCCAGCAGCCGTCCCGGGACAGGGGGAGACTATGGCTACACCTTC.

The CDR3 nucleotides read TGCAGCGTGGAACAGGGGAGCAATCAGCCCCAGCATTTT. Its translation: CSVEQGSNQPQHF. J is TRBJ1-5 and V is TRBV29-1; 7 positions match TRBD1. CDR3 length equals 13 residues. Germline loops: CDR1 SQVTM, CDR2 ANQGSEA. Unmatched junction bases numbered 3, after V lost 6 bases and J lost 1 base.

This chain uses TRBV6-5 with TRBJ1-3; the match to TRBD1 covers 8 bases. CDR3 length: 15 amino acids. J lost 8 bases, V lost 2 bases, and 8 bases had no gene match. Germline lookup yields CDR1 MNHEY and CDR2 SVGAGI. CDR3 in DNA: TGTGCCAGCAGTTACCGGACAGGGAATGAGTACACCATATATTTT. Residues: CASSYRTGNEYTIYF.

V and J are TRBV7-9 and TRBJ1-6; D is undetermined. Germline lookup yields CDR1 SEHNR and CDR2 FQNEAQ (reference sequence). The CDR3 extends over 17 amino acids. The germline V and J ends were trimmed by 2 bases and 1 base, with 12 bases remaining between them. The CDR3 region has the DNA TGTGCCAGCAGCTTACCCCCCGGCCATTCCTATAATTCACCCCTCCACTTT. Translated: CASSLPPGHSYNSPLHF.

The CDR3 sequence: CAWSVLAGYTDTQYF. CDR3 nucleotide sequence: TGTGCCTGGAGTGTCCTAGCGGGATACACAGATACGCAGTATTTT. The chain couples TRBV30 to TRBJ2-3; 9 bases line up with TRBD2. Germline V gene sequence: CDR1 GTSNPN, CDR2 SVGIG (reference sequence). The length of the CDR3 is 15 residues. The V gene end was trimmed by 0 bases and the J gene end by 2 bases; junction bases not matched to a gene: 3. Full variable domain (outside the CDR3, taken from reference TRBV30 and TRBJ2-3): SQTIHQWPATLVQPVGSPLSLECTVEGTSNPNLYWYRQAAGRGLQLLFYSVGIGQISSEVPQNLSASRPQDRQFILSSKKLLLSDSGFYLCAWSVLAGYTDTQYFGPGTRLTVL.

The V call is TRBV5-8, the J call TRBJ1-2; the D is unclear. The CDR3 is 9 amino acids. Germline lookup yields CDR1 SGHTS and CDR2 YDEGEE. Deletions cut 3 bases from V and 8 bases from J, with 2 bases between. The CDR3 nucleotides read TGTGCCAGCAGCTACGGCTACACCTTC. Protein sequence: CASSYGYTF.

The J gene is TRBJ1-3, the V gene TRBV14, with D unclear. Germline V gives CDR1 SGHDN, CDR2 FVKESK. Trimming cost V 0 bases and J 1 base, with 10 bases left between them. The CDR3 loop spans 16 amino acids. Written as DNA, the CDR3 is TGTGCCAGCAGCCAAGATTGGGGAACGTCTGGAAACACCATATATTTT. This encodes CASSQDWGTSGNTIYF.

J is TRBJ1-4 and V is TRBV7-2, with TRBD1 as a possible D gene (6 bases). Germline lookup yields CDR1 SGHTA and CDR2 FQGNSA. The V gene lost 4 bases and the J gene lost 7 bases, with 19 bases spanning the gap. The CDR3 runs 16 residues. The CDR3 protein is CASSSVQGYLGEKLFF. CDR3 DNA: TGTGCCAGCAGCTCCGTCCAGGGGTATCTGGGTGAAAAACTGTTTTTT.

The genes are TRBV6-5 and TRBJ1-1, with a weak D call TRBD1 (5 bases). Trimming shortened V by 2 bases and J by 5 bases, and 12 bases separated the two germline ends. CDR1 is MNHEY, CDR2 SVGAGI, per germline. The CDR3 runs to 14 residues. CDR3 in amino acids: CASSYEWEGTEAFF. The CDR3 DNA reads TGTGCCAGCAGTTACGAGTGGGAGGGGACTGAAGCTTTCTTT.

The rearrangement joins TRBV19 to TRBJ2-2; 7 nucleotides align to TRBD1. This CDR3 has 16 amino acids. With V trimmed by 1 base and J by 0 bases, 2 bases remained unmatched. Germline values: CDR1 LNHDA, CDR2 SQIVND (reference sequence). The CDR3 loop is CASSIGGTANTGELFF. CDR3 in DNA: TGTGCCAGTAGTATAGGTGGGACAGCGAACACCGGGGAGCTGTTTTTT.

The chain uses TRBV3-1 (or the pseudogene TRBV3-2) and TRBJ1-6; weak D call: TRBD1 (5 bases). Trimming left V 4 bases short and J 10 bases short, with 14 bases between. The CDR3 runs to 14 residues. CDR1 and CDR2 (germline): LGHDT, YNNKEL (reference sequence). The CDR3 protein is CASSRRGGRSPLHF. The CDR3, as DNA: TGTGCCAGCAGCCGGAGGGGAGGGAGATCACCCCTCCACTTT.

This chain connects TRBV27 to TRBJ2-1; weak D call: TRBD1 (6 bases). V was clipped by 7 bases and J by 6 bases, with 25 bases between them. CDR3 length: 17 residues. Per the germline V gene, CDR1 is MNHEY and CDR2 is SMNVEV (reference sequence). The CDR3 protein is CASTDRSRAGLRNEQFF. CDR3 DNA sequence: TGTGCCAGCACCGACAGGTCCCGGGCAGGGCTGCGCAATGAGCAGTTCTTC.

The chain couples TRBV12-5 to TRBJ1-2, with 9 nucleotides matching TRBD1. The CDR3 covers 17 residues. Trimming removed 0 bases from V and 5 bases from J; junction bases left unmatched: 10. Germline V lookup: CDR1 LGHNT, CDR2 FRNRAP. CDR3: CASGLVLPGQGSYGYTF. DNA for the CDR3: TGTGCTAGTGGTTTGGTACTGCCGGGACAGGGATCTTATGGCTACACCTTC.

The chain has TRBV7-9 and TRBJ1-6; D is perhaps TRBD1 (5 bases). The germline gives CDR1 SEHNR, CDR2 FQNEAQ (reference sequence). Trimming pared 2 bases from V and 7 bases from J, leaving 9 bases between. The length of the CDR3 is 14 residues. DNA of the CDR3: TGTGCCAGCAGCTTAAACAGGAACAATTCACCCCTCCACTTT. Its translation is CASSLNRNNSPLHF.

With respect to this clone: Other DNA sequences within the sample encode an identical CDR3. The J gene is TRBJ1-1, the V gene TRBV7-9; D not certain. The CDR3 spans 13 residues. V lost 3 bases and J 1 base, leaving 6 bases between the germline ends. Germline V gives CDR1 SEHNR, CDR2 FQNEAQ (reference sequence). CDR3 sequence: CASSLQGNTEAFF. CDR3 coding DNA: TGTGCCAGCAGCTTGCAAGGGAACACTGAAGCTTTCTTT.

The chain is built from TRBV6-2 or TRBV6-3 and TRBJ1-5; D gene unclear. Germline CDR1 and CDR2: MNHEY and SVGEGT. With 1 base removed from V and 1 base from J, the gap between germline ends came to 17 bases. This CDR3 is built from 18 residues. CDR3 loop: CASSYYRSFSGSNQPQHF. CDR3 coding DNA: TGTGCCAGCAGTTACTATCGATCCTTTAGCGGGAGCAATCAGCCCCAGCATTTT.

This CDR3 is CASSFYMTQYF. The CDR3 DNA follows: TGTGCCAGCAGTTTTTATATGACCCAGTACTTC. The chain links TRBV12-3 or TRBV12-4 to TRBJ2-5; D not resolved. The CDR3 sequence is 11 residues long. With 3 bases removed from V and 7 bases from J, the gap between germline ends came to 6 bases.

The CDR3 loop is CASSLTSVGKNIQYF. CDR3 sequence (DNA): TGTGCCAGCAGTTTAACGTCTGTAGGCAAAAACATTCAGTACTTC. This rearrangement joins TRBV27 to TRBJ2-4; D call uncertain. V lost 2 bases to trimming and J lost 3 bases, with 11 bases between them. There are 15 residues in the CDR3. Germline-derived CDR1 and CDR2 are MNHEY and SMNVEV (reference sequence).

This chain uses TRBV18 with TRBJ1-2; perhaps TRBD1 as D (6 bases). The germline V and J ends were trimmed by 0 bases and 5 bases, with 10 bases remaining between them. This CDR3 comprises 14 residues. CDR1 is KGHSH, CDR2 LQKENI, per germline. This CDR3 reads CASSPPDRNYGYTF. The CDR3 DNA reads as TGTGCCAGCTCACCACCCGACAGGAATTATGGCTACACCTTC.

The chain recombines TRBV18 with TRBJ1-1, with unresolved D. CDR1 is KGHSH and CDR2 is LQKENI in the germline V gene. The germline V and J ends were trimmed by 6 bases and 7 bases, with 18 bases remaining between them. The CDR3 is 14 amino acids. The CDR3 loop reads CASSPAAIMNEAFF. The CDR3 nucleotides read TGTGCCAGCTCCCCGGCGGCGATTATGAATGAAGCTTTCTTT.

The chain uses TRBV27 and TRBJ1-6, with 7 bases aligning to TRBD1. V trimming: 3 bases; J trimming: 5 bases; junction bases outside the gene matches: 10. Germline loops: CDR1 MNHEY, CDR2 SMNVEV (reference sequence). This CDR3 is 17 amino acids long. Written as DNA, the CDR3 is TGTGCCAGCAGTTTGGGGTGGGGGACAGCAAATAATTCACCCCTCCACTTT. This sequence encodes CASSLGWGTANNSPLHF.

This clone was seen once. The chain combines TRBV5-4 with TRBJ1-6; 8 bases are a match to TRBD1. Germline CDR1 and CDR2: SGHNT and YYREEE (reference sequence). V was clipped by 3 bases and J by 8 bases; unmatched bases: 1. The CDR3 covers 13 residues. CDR3 bases: TGTGCCAGCAGCTCACAGGGGGATTCACCCCTCCACTTT. It is translated as CASSSQGDSPLHF.

This chain links TRBV9 with TRBJ2-2, with 10 bases that match TRBD2. Trimming at V came to 4 bases and at J to 3 bases, leaving 6 bases not matched to a gene. The germline gives CDR1 SGDLS, CDR2 YYNGEE. The CDR3 totals 16 residues. DNA of the CDR3: TGTGCCAGCAGCAGGGGACTAGCGTATGACACCGGGGAGCTGTTTTTT. Its translation: CASSRGLAYDTGELFF.

The CDR3 DNA follows: TGTGCCAGCGGAAGTCAGCCCCAGCATTTT. Protein: CASGSQPQHF. V usage is TRBV2 and J usage is TRBJ1-5, with no clear D. Between the trimmed V and J ends, which lost 8 bases and 6 bases, there was a span of 5 bases. CDR3 length: 10 residues. Germline CDR1 and CDR2: SNHLY and FYNNEI.

Details on this clone: At one boundary the junction diverges from the germline segment, which might be a read error. The V and J genes are TRBV29-1 and TRBJ2-3; TRBD1 or TRBD2 may be the D gene (5 bases each). From germline, CDR1 is SQVTM and CDR2 ANQGSEA. There are 8 residues in the CDR3. CDR3 sequence reads: CSVDRGVF. In nucleotides, the CDR3 is TGCAGCGTTGACAGAGGGGTGTTC.